The clone carrying this TCR beta chain was recorded once. The sample has other DNA sequences that encode this CDR3 too. Germline CDR1 and CDR2: SGHRS and YFSETQ. The CDR3 runs to 15 residues. V was clipped by 2 bases and J by 2 bases; unmatched bases: 3. Method: immunoSEQ multiplex PCR; TCRdb's copy keeps in-frame clones and lacks some. The sample shows hundreds of thousands of clones, about 86% of them seen only once. This entry comes from a study of blood T cell repertoires in COVID-19. In the study overall: Samples of COVID-19 (acute and convalescent) were obtained from the United States, Italy and Spain.

Recruited during active infection, patients (from Seattle) were subsequently followed longitudinally. The rearrangement links TRBV5-1 to TRBJ1-5, with TRBD1 identical over 8 bases. This receptor was obtained from a woman in her 70s with COVID-19, enrolled during active disease. Sequenced input: peripheral blood. DNA for the CDR3: TGCGCCAGCAGCTTAGGGACAGGAGGCAATCAGCCCCAGCATTTT. Its protein is CASSLGTGGNQPQHF.